These T cell receptor beta chains were read from a single sample in a study of CD4 and CD8 cells across lung adenocarcinoma regions. TCRdb processed the PCR reads anew with MiXCR; each CDR3 protein has one entry. In the table there are about 12,000 distinct CDR3 sequences, about 50% of which are singletons. Specimen: CD8+ T cells from the margin of a lung tumor. These receptors were obtained from a male donor with lung adenocarcinoma. The CD4 and CD8 labels of this study may be unreliable. The CDR3 runs from the conserved cysteine through the conserved F or W. Size tells how often a clone was seen (once, few, many) or the class of an expanded clone, and some rows leave it out.

TRBV9 | . | CASSSFGGYTF
TRBV6-8 | . | CASSAGLGGRDAETQYF
TRBV7-3 | . | CATKSQSAEDTQYF
TRBV6-6 | medium-sized | CASSTGTAQFF
TRBV7-2 | . | CASTIGLAGSYEQYF
TRBV20-1 | . | CSARGDRDYEQYF
TRBV7-8 | . | CASSFPPSYNEQFF
TRBV6-5 | . | CASSYESSSFYEQYF
TRBV7-2 | . | CASSWDSGGADTQYF
TRBV6-1 | medium-sized | CALARGASSYEQFF
TRBV28 | . | CAAGNQGRDKETQYF
TRBV10-3 | . | CGRGPGLTGKNTQYF
TRBV12-3/TRBV12-4 | once | CASSLAQGQLSNQPQHF
TRBV6-5 | few | CASTWDVNTDTLFF
TRBV6-8 | . | CASSYRLAGRGPETQYF
TRBV6-5 | . | CASSYSGPRQGLAGAPVKTQYF
TRBV6-1 | . | CASTGIGVAPWSYVLNF
TRBV7-6 | once | CAGSGGADPETQYF
TRBV20-1 | . | CSARVKTGGGNSPLHF
TRBV6-1 | . | CASSAALLSRDQVSQYF
TRBV10-2 | . | CPSTGLHTKNTQYF
TRBV6-5 | medium-sized | CASSYRAENTEAFF
TRBV10-2 | . | CASEHSGLDQETQYF
TRBV6-1 | . | CASRVAWLGATNMQYF
TRBV27 | once | CASKAGKKGEIF
TRBV6-5 | . | CASSYALGRETQYF
TRBV7-9 | few | CASSFLDGTGTYEQYF
TRBV12-3/TRBV12-4 | many | CASSPGTGFYEQFF
TRBV7-2 | . | CASSPQGSTDTQYF
TRBV9 | . | CASSVEDIGRAKKTQYF
TRBV10-3 | . | CAIRPGLASTGELYF
TRBV6-4 | once | CASRTRSYEQYF
TRBV7-2 | few | CASSDPVLGFYNEQYF
TRBV6-1 | . | CASIPLGLEGVNTGKLYF
TRBV6-4 | few | CASSPEASGSYEQFF
TRBV5-5 | . | CASSLGGPGEKLFF
TRBV3-1 | . | CASSHPLLAGGHTDTQYF
TRBV6-1 | large | CASSVNSGGSFTDTQYF
TRBV6-1 | many | CASSEGWAGVTDTQYF
TRBV6-5 | few | CASSYSRLAGKAREYF
TRBV6-5 | few | CASSYSSRQETQYF
TRBV6-5 | . | CASHFGVDMNTEAFF
TRBV12-3/TRBV12-4 | many | CASSPAGTGGLNEQFF
TRBV6-8 | once | CASSYRLAGRGAETQYF
TRBV6-1 | few | CASSENGDNSPLHF
TRBV12-5 | once | CASGWDTTGELFF
TRBV6-5 | . | CASSYEGASGLNSYEQYF
TRBV6-5 | many | CASSYTWNNEQFF
TRBV20-1 | . | CSARDRQGEFSGELFF
TRBV10-2 | . | CASSEGGGRADTQYF
TRBV6-1 | . | CASAGGAGVQEQYF
TRBV4-3 | few | CASSQDGVGGNQPQHF
TRBV12-3/TRBV12-4 | many | CASGWAGSGNQPQHF
TRBV18 | . | CASSPFRDTYNEQYF
TRBV6-1 | . | CARGEWARDPDTQYF
TRBV7-2 | many | CASTPTRDSYNEQFF
TRBV6-2/TRBV6-3 | . | CASSGQGGIYEQYF
TRBV6-1 | . | CASSPFGQAPKTEAFF
TRBV6-1 | medium-sized | CARERSSYEQYF
TRBV27 | . | CASSPLSPETQYF